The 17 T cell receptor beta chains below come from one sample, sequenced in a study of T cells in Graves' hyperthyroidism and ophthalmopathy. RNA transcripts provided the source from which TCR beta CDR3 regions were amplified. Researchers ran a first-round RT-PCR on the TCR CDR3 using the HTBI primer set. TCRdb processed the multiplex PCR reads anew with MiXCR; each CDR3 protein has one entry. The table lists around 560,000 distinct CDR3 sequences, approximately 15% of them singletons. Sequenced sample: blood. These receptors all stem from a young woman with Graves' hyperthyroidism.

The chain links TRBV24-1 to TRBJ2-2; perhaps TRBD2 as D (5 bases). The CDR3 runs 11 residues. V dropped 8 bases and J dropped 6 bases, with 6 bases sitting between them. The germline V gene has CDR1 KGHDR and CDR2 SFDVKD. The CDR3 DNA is TGTGCCACCAACGGGGCCGGGGAGCTGTTTTTT. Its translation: CATNGAGELFF.

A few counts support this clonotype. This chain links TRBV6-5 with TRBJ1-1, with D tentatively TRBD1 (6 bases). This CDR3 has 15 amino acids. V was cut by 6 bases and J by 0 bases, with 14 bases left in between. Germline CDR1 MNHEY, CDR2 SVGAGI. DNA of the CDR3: TGTGCCAGCAGAACAGGGCTTTCCATGAACACTGAAGCTTTCTTT. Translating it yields CASRTGLSMNTEAFF.

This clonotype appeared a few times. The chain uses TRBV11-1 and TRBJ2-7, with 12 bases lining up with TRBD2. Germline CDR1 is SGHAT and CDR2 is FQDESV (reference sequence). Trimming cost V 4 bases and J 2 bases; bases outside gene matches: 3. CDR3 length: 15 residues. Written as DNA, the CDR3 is TGTGCCAGCAGCTCTCTAGCGGGAGGGGCCTACGAGCAGTACTTC. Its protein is CASSSLAGGAYEQYF.

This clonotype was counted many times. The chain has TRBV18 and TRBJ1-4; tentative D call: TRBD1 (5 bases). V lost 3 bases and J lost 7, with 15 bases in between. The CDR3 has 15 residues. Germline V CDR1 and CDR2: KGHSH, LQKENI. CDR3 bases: TGTGCCAGCTCACCCCTGCCAGTAAGGGGTGAAAAACTGTTTTTT. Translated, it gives CASSPLPVRGEKLFF.

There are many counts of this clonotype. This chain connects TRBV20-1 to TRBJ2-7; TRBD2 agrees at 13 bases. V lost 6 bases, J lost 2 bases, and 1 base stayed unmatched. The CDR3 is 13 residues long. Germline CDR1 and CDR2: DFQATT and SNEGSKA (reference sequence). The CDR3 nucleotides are TGCAGTGCAACTAGCGGGGGGGCCTACGAGCAGTACTTC. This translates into CSATSGGAYEQYF.

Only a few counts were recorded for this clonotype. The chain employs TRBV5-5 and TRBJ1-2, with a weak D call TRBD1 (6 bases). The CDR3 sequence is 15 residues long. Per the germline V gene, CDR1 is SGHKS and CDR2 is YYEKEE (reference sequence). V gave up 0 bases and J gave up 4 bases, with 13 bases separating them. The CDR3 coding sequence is TGTGCCAGCAGCTTGGATACAGGGTATACCTATGGCTACACCTTC. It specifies CASSLDTGYTYGYTF.

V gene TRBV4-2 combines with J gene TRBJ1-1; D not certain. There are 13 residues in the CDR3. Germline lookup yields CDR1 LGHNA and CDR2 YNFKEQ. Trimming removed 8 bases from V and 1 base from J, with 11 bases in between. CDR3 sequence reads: CASAAEGNTEAFF. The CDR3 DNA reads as TGTGCCAGCGCAGCGGAGGGGAACACTGAAGCTTTCTTT.

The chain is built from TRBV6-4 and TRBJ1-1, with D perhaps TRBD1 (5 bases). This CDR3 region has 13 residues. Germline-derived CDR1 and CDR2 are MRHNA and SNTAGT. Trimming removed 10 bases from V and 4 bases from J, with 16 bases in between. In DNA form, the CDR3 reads TGTGCCACCAAAGGGGTGGGGGGCACTGAAGCTTTCTTT. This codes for CATKGVGGTEAFF.

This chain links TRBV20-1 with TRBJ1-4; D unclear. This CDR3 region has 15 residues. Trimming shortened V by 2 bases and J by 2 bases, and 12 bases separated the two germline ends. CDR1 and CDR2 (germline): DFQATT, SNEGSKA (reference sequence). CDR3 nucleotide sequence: TGCAGTGCTAGATCTCCGGGGAGCACTAATGAAAAACTGTTTTTT. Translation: CSARSPGSTNEKLFF.

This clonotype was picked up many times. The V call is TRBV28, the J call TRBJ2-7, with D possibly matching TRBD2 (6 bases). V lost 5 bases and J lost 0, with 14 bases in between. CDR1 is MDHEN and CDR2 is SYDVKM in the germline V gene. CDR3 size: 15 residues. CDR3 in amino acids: CASSNGGASSYEQYF. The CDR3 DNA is TGTGCCAGCAGTAACGGCGGGGCCAGCTCCTACGAGCAGTACTTC.

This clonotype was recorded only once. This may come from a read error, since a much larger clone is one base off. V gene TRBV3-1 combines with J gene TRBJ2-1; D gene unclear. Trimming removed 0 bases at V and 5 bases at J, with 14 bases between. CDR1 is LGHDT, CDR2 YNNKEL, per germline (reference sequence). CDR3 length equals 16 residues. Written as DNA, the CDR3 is TGTGCCAGCAGCCAAGAAGCGCGCTGGATACACAATGAGCAGTTCTTC. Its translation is CASSQEARWIHNEQFF.

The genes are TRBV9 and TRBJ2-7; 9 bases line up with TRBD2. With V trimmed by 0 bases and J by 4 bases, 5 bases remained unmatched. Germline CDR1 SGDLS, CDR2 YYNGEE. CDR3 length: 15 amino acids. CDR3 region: CASSVEPSGIYEQYF. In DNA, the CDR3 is TGTGCCAGCAGCGTAGAGCCTAGCGGGATATACGAGCAGTACTTC.

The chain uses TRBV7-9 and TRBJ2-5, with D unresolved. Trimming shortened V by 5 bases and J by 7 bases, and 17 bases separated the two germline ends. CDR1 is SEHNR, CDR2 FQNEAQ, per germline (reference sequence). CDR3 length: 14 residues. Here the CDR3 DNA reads TGTGCCAGCAGCCCCTCTAGGACCAAGGGGACCCAGTACTTC. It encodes CASSPSRTKGTQYF.

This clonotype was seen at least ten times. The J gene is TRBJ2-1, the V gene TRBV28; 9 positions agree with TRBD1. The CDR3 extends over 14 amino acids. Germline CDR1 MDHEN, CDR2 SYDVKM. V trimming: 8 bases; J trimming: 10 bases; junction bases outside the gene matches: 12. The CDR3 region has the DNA TGTGCCAGCGGAAGGGACAGGGTGAGGGTCGAGCAGTTCTTC. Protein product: CASGRDRVRVEQFF.

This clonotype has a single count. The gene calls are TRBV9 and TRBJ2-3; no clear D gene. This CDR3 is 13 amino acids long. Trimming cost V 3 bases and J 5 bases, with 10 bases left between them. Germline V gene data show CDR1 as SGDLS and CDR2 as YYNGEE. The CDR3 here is CASSGQSRDTQYF. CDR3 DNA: TGTGCCAGCAGCGGACAAAGCCGAGATACGCAGTATTTT.

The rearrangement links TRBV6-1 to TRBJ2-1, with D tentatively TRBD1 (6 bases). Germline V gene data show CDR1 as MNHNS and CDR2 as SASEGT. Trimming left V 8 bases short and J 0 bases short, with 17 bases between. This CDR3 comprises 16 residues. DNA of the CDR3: TGTGCCAGCCGTAGGACAGCCACCCCCTCCTACAATGAGCAGTTCTTC. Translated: CASRRTATPSYNEQFF.

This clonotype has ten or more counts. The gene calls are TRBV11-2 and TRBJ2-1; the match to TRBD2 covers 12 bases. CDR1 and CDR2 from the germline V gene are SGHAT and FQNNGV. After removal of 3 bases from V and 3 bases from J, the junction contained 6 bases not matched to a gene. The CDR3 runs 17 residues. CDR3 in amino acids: CASSFSLAGGRYNEQFF. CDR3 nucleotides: TGTGCCAGCAGCTTCTCACTAGCGGGAGGACGCTACAATGAGCAGTTCTTC.